The 30 T cell receptor beta chains below all came from one sample that was sequenced in a study of blood T cell repertoires in COVID-19. Assay used: immunoSEQ multiplex PCR; TCRdb lists only in-frame clones, some missing. The sample comprises more than 300,000 clones, 88% of which are singletons, and approximately 1.2% rests with the top ten. Sequencing input: PBMCs or T cells enriched from blood (not recorded which). These receptors were taken from a woman aged 18-29 years who had recovered from COVID-19.

The chain carries TRBV10-3 and TRBJ2-3; 7 bases match TRBD1. The germline gives CDR1 ENHRY, CDR2 SYGVKD. This CDR3 contains 15 residues. The J segment lost 4 bases and the V segment lost 0 bases, leaving 4 bases of the junction unmatched. CDR3 amino acids: CAISESVQGPDTQYF. The CDR3 DNA is TGTGCCATCAGTGAGTCGGTACAGGGGCCAGATACGCAGTATTTT.

The gene calls are TRBV18 and TRBJ2-2; 7 bases agree with TRBD2. V was clipped by 8 bases and J by 1 base; unmatched bases: 13. The length of the CDR3 is 17 residues. The germline CDR1 and CDR2 sequences are KGHSH and LQKENI. CDR3 amino acids: CASPRRRGGGNTGELFF. Written as DNA, the CDR3 is TGTGCCAGCCCCCGGCGGCGGGGCGGGGGGAACACCGGGGAGCTGTTTTTT. Looking up the rest from reference TRBV18 and TRBJ2-2 gives the full variable domain: NAGVMQNPRHLVRRRGQEARLRCSPMKGHSHVYWYRQLPEEGLKFMVYLQKENIIDESGMPKERFSAEFPKEGPSILRIQQVVRGDSAAYFCASPRRRGGGNTGELFFGEGSRLTVL.

V and J are TRBV18 and TRBJ2-7; D may be TRBD2 (6 bases). V gave up 0 bases and J gave up 6 bases, with 15 bases separating them. This CDR3 has 15 residues. Looked up from germline, CDR1 is KGHSH and CDR2 is LQKENI. This chain's CDR3 is CASSPPEGLYAEQYF. CDR3 in DNA: TGTGCCAGCTCACCACCGGAGGGGCTTTATGCCGAGCAGTACTTC.

This rearrangement joins TRBV4-2 to TRBJ2-1; TRBD1 is a possible D gene (5 bases). Germline loops: CDR1 LGHNA, CDR2 YNFKEQ. The CDR3 is 16 residues long. V was trimmed by 0 bases and J by 1 base, leaving 10 bases between them. The CDR3 here is CASSQEPRTSYNEQFF. CDR3 DNA: TGTGCCAGCAGCCAAGAGCCCAGGACATCCTACAATGAGCAGTTCTTC.

The chain has TRBV6-6 and TRBJ1-5; D is ambiguous. The CDR3 has 16 amino acids. V was trimmed by 0 bases and J by 3 bases, leaving 12 bases between them. CDR1 and CDR2 from the germline V gene are MNHNY and SVGAGI (reference sequence). The CDR3 protein is CASSYSSGQLNQPQHF. The DNA for the CDR3 is TGTGCCAGCAGTTACTCGAGCGGGCAGCTCAATCAGCCCCAGCATTTT.

With regard to this clone: Other DNA variants within this sample encode the same CDR3. The chain employs TRBV28 and TRBJ1-2; 9 bases fit TRBD1. Germline CDR1 and CDR2: MDHEN and SYDVKM. The V and J ends lost 5 bases and 4 bases, in that order; junction bases with no gene match: 5. The CDR3 consists of 14 residues. The CDR3 nucleotides read TGTGCCAGCAGTATACAGGGGGCCGCCTATGGCTACACCTTC. The encoded protein is CASSIQGAAYGYTF.

V usage is TRBV4-1 and J usage is TRBJ1-1; 8 bases map to TRBD1. The CDR3 spans 15 residues. J lost 4 bases, V lost 0 bases, and 4 bases had no gene match. Germline V gene lookup returns CDR1 MGHRA and CDR2 YSYEKL. The CDR3 is CASSQDGTGSTEAFF. The CDR3 bases are TGCGCCAGCAGCCAAGATGGGACAGGCTCCACTGAAGCTTTCTTT.

The rearrangement uses TRBV20-1 and TRBJ2-7; no clear D. CDR3 length: 11 amino acids. The V gene lost 1 base and the J gene lost 7 bases, with 8 bases spanning the gap. The V gene's germline CDR1 is DFQATT and CDR2 SNEGSKA (reference sequence). The CDR3 region is CSARGFEEQYF. The CDR3 DNA sequence: TGCAGTGCTAGAGGTTTCGAGGAGCAGTACTTC.

This clone was counted a single time. This CDR3 reads CASSPTGDWRAQYF. In DNA form, the CDR3 reads TGTGCCAGCAGCCCTACCGGGGACTGGCGGGCCCAGTACTTC. The chain combines TRBV7-2 with TRBJ2-5; possibly TRBD2 for D (6 bases). The V gene lost 5 bases and the J gene lost 9 bases, with 19 bases spanning the gap. The CDR3 is made up of 14 amino acids. In germline, CDR1 is SGHTA, CDR2 FQGNSA. The whole variable domain, filled in from reference TRBV7-2 and TRBJ2-5, reads GAGVSQSPSNKVTEKGKDVELRCDPISGHTALYWYRQSLGQGLEFLIYFQGNSAPDKSGLPSDRFSAERTGGSVSTLTIQRTQQEDSAVYLCASSPTGDWRAQYFGPGTRLLVL.

The chain has TRBV6-2 or TRBV6-3 and TRBJ2-2; 8 positions agree with TRBD1. Losses at the gene ends were 2 bases for V and 4 bases for J; bases not matched to a gene: 3. This CDR3 spans 15 amino acids. Germline values: CDR1 MNHEY, CDR2 SVGEGT. CDR3 DNA sequence: TGTGCCAGCAGTTACGGGCAGGGGGCCACCGGGGAGCTGTTTTTT. It is translated as CASSYGQGATGELFF.

CDR3 amino acids: CASSLGPGYQETQYF. The DNA for the CDR3 is TGTGCCAGCAGCTTAGGCCCGGGTTACCAAGAGACCCAGTACTTC. V gene TRBV7-2 combines with J gene TRBJ2-5; no clear D. CDR3 length: 15 residues. CDR1 is SGHTA, CDR2 FQGNSA, per germline. Trimming removed 1 base from V and 0 bases from J, with 9 bases in between.

The chain recombines TRBV29-1 with TRBJ1-4; D possibly corresponds to TRBD1 (6 bases). The CDR3 runs to 13 residues. V gave up 0 bases and J gave up 6 bases, with 8 bases separating them. The germline CDR1 and CDR2 sequences are SQVTM and ANQGSEA. This CDR3 reads CSVEEGADEKLFF. CDR3 DNA sequence: TGCAGCGTTGAAGAGGGGGCCGATGAAAAACTGTTTTTT.

This clone was counted a single time. The chain employs TRBV9 and TRBJ2-3, with a possible D match to TRBD2 (7 bases). CDR1 is SGDLS and CDR2 is YYNGEE in the germline V gene. Between the trimmed V and J ends, which lost 0 bases and 6 bases, there was a span of 20 bases. The CDR3 is made up of 17 amino acids. The CDR3 loop reads CASSVGGGGPLGDTQYF. The CDR3 DNA is TGTGCCAGCAGCGTAGGGGGCGGGGGCCCCCTAGGGGATACGCAGTATTTT. The entire variable domain, with the rest obtained from reference TRBV9 and TRBJ2-3, is as follows: DSGVTQTPKHLITATGQRVTLRCSPRSGDLSVYWYQQSLDQGLQFLIQYYNGEERAKGNILERFSAQQFPDLHSELNLSSLELGDSALYFCASSVGGGGPLGDTQYFGPGTRLTVL.

The chain links TRBV11-3 to TRBJ2-2; D is ambiguous. The ends were cut back, 4 bases at V and 11 bases at J, with 14 bases in the middle. CDR3 length: 13 amino acids. Germline lookup yields CDR1 SGHNT and CDR2 YENEEA. The CDR3 loop is CASSYDSGGELFF. CDR3 nucleotides: TGTGCCAGCAGCTACGATTCGGGTGGCGAGCTGTTTTTT.

The chain recombines TRBV6-5 with TRBJ2-2, with 10 nucleotides matching TRBD1. The ends lost 7 bases at V and 5 bases at J; junction bases unmatched: 4. The V gene's germline CDR1 is MNHEY and CDR2 SVGAGI. The CDR3 spans 14 residues. CDR3: CASIRTGGTGELFF. In nucleotides, the CDR3 is TGTGCCAGCATCAGGACAGGGGGAACCGGGGAGCTGTTTTTT.

The chain recombines TRBV18 with TRBJ2-1; 13 bases map to TRBD2. This CDR3 has 17 amino acids. Trimming at V came to 0 bases and at J to 6 bases, leaving 5 bases not matched to a gene. Germline CDR1 KGHSH, CDR2 LQKENI. CDR3 sequence: CASSPPSLAGGRNEQFF. CDR3 in DNA: TGTGCCAGCTCACCACCATCACTAGCGGGGGGGCGCAATGAGCAGTTCTTC.

This clone was picked up one time. V usage is TRBV4-1 and J usage is TRBJ2-5, with 7 positions matching TRBD1. The CDR3 extends over 17 amino acids. After removal of 3 bases from V and 7 bases from J, the junction contained 17 bases not matched to a gene. The V gene's germline CDR1 is MGHRA and CDR2 YSYEKL. The CDR3 DNA reads TGCGCCAGCAGCCACGACCCACCGGACAGGTTTGGGACGACCCAGTACTTC. It codes for CASSHDPPDRFGTTQYF.

The chain employs TRBV5-1 and TRBJ2-3, with 11 bases identical to TRBD1. Looked up from germline, CDR1 is SGHRS and CDR2 is YFSETQ. V lost 5 bases to trimming and J lost 6 bases; unmatched junction nucleotides: 8. The CDR3 consists of 15 residues. The CDR3 protein is CASSSGQGAVDTQYF. The DNA for the CDR3 is TGCGCCAGCAGTTCTGGACAGGGGGCAGTTGATACGCAGTATTTT.

The chain links TRBV14 to TRBJ2-3; 9 positions agree with TRBD2. CDR3 length: 15 residues. Germline trimming cut 11 bases from V and 5 bases from J; bases unmatched to any gene: 14. Germline CDR1 reads SGHDN; CDR2 reads FVKESK. The DNA of the CDR3 is TGTGCCGGCTCTGTACTAGCGGGTGGTGAAGATACGCAGTATTTT. As protein: CAGSVLAGGEDTQYF.

For this clone: Distinct nucleotide sequences in the sample also encode this CDR3. The rearrangement uses TRBV7-9 and TRBJ2-2; a weak D match, TRBD1 (5 bases). Deletions cut 1 base from V and 1 base from J, with 7 bases between. The V gene's germline CDR1 is SEHNR and CDR2 FQNEAQ (reference sequence). The CDR3 is 15 residues long. The CDR3: CASSLGQGNTGELFF. CDR3 nucleotide sequence: TGTGCCAGCAGCTTAGGTCAGGGGAACACCGGGGAGCTGTTTTTT.

The rearrangement links TRBV6-6 to TRBJ1-5; 9 nucleotides align to TRBD1. The CDR3 runs 15 residues. After removal of 7 bases from V and 3 bases from J, the junction contained 7 bases not matched to a gene. From germline, CDR1 is MNHNY and CDR2 SVGAGI (reference sequence). Here the CDR3 reads CASTSGQGHNQPQHF. The CDR3, as DNA: TGTGCCAGCACCTCGGGACAGGGTCACAATCAGCCCCAGCATTTT.

As to this clone: Other DNA sequences in the sample encode the same CDR3. The chain uses TRBV3-1 (or the pseudogene TRBV3-2) and TRBJ1-5; maybe TRBD1 (5 bases). The CDR3 runs to 14 residues. The V end was cut by 2 bases, the J end by 1 base, with 6 bases between. Germline V lookup: CDR1 LGHDT, CDR2 YNNKEL (reference sequence). CDR3 sequence reads: CASSQRGSNQPQHF. The CDR3 DNA follows: TGTGCCAGCAGCCAAAGGGGCAGCAATCAGCCCCAGCATTTT.

The chain joins TRBV7-6 to TRBJ1-3, with D uncertain. The CDR3 runs 13 residues. Germline V CDR1 and CDR2: SGHVS, FNYEAQ. V shed 5 bases and J shed 4 bases, with 9 bases lying between them. The CDR3 is CASSPSRGNTIYF. In nucleotides, the CDR3 is TGTGCCAGCAGCCCAAGTCGGGGAAACACCATATATTTT. The full variable domain, completed using reference TRBV7-6 and TRBJ1-3, is GAGVSQSPRYKVTKRGQDVALRCDPISGHVSLYWYRQALGQGPEFLTYFNYEAQQDKSGLPNDRFSAERPEGSISTLTIQRTEQRDSAMYRCASSPSRGNTIYFGEGSWLTVV.

CDR3 loop: CAPRTGQETQYF. CDR3 sequence (DNA): TGTGCCCCCAGGACAGGGCAAGAGACCCAGTACTTC. The rearrangement joins TRBV2 to TRBJ2-5, with 8 bases that match TRBD1. The junction had 4 bases not matched to a gene; V was cut back by 11 bases and J by 2 bases. CDR3 length: 12 residues. CDR1 is SNHLY and CDR2 is FYNNEI in the germline V gene. The full variable domain, rest sourced from reference TRBV2 and TRBJ2-5, is EPEVTQTPSHQVTQMGQEVILRCVPISNHLYFYWYRQILGQKVEFLVSFYNNEISEKSEIFDDQFSVERPDGSNFTLKIRSTKLEDSAMYFCAPRTGQETQYFGPGTRLLVL.

This clone appeared once. The chain carries TRBV6-6 and TRBJ2-2; 9 bases are a match to TRBD1. Germline CDR1 is MNHNY and CDR2 is SVGAGI (reference sequence). Trimming removed 6 bases from V and 1 base from J; junction bases left unmatched: 6. The CDR3 is 16 residues long. The CDR3 bases are TGTGCCAGCAGAAGCCGGGACAGGGAGAACACCGGGGAGCTGTTTTTT. Translating gives CASRSRDRENTGELFF.

J is TRBJ2-1 and V is TRBV30; 8 bases map to TRBD1. V was clipped by 2 bases and J by 9 bases; unmatched bases: 3. The CDR3 covers 12 residues. CDR1 and CDR2 from the germline V gene are GTSNPN and SVGIG (reference sequence). CDR3 coding DNA: TGTGCCTGGAGTTGGACAGGGTTTGAGCAGTTCTTC. It is translated as CAWSWTGFEQFF.

The chain couples TRBV28 to TRBJ2-7; 10 nucleotides agree with TRBD1. CDR1 MDHEN and CDR2 SYDVKM come from the germline V gene. V gave up 6 bases and J gave up 5 bases; unmatched junction bases: 13. The CDR3 spans 16 residues. The CDR3: CASSPPGTGVPHEQYF. Here the CDR3 DNA reads TGTGCCAGCAGCCCACCTGGGACAGGGGTCCCCCACGAGCAGTACTTC.

The rearrangement joins TRBV7-3 to TRBJ1-6; 9 nucleotides align to TRBD1. V trimming: 3 bases; J trimming: 4 bases; junction bases outside the gene matches: 4. CDR1 is SGHTA and CDR2 is FQGTGA in the germline V gene. This CDR3 is 16 amino acids long. The CDR3, as DNA: TGTGCCAGCAGCTTGAAGGGACAGGGATATAATTCACCCCTCCACTTT. It translates to CASSLKGQGYNSPLHF.

With regard to this clone: Within the sample, other DNA sequences also encode this same CDR3. The rearrangement uses TRBV7-6 and TRBJ2-1, with D possibly being TRBD2 (6 bases). This CDR3 spans 15 amino acids. Germline loops: CDR1 SGHVS, CDR2 FNYEAQ. V lost 0 bases, J lost 2 bases, and 8 bases lay in between. The CDR3 loop reads CASSLAGGPYNEQFF. The CDR3 DNA is TGTGCCAGCAGCTTAGCGGGAGGACCCTACAATGAGCAGTTCTTC. Based on the CDR3 plus reference TRBV7-6 and TRBJ2-1, the full variable domain is GAGVSQSPRYKVTKRGQDVALRCDPISGHVSLYWYRQALGQGPEFLTYFNYEAQQDKSGLPNDRFSAERPEGSISTLTIQRTEQRDSAMYRCASSLAGGPYNEQFFGPGTRLTVL.

The rearrangement links TRBV10-2 to TRBJ2-1; 10 nucleotides agree with TRBD2. The ends lost 6 bases at V and 4 bases at J; junction bases unmatched: 6. The germline CDR1 and CDR2 sequences are WSHSY and SAAADI. The CDR3 length is 15 residues. The CDR3 DNA reads TGCGCCAGCAGGCTTCTAGCGGGGGAATACAATGAGCAGTTCTTC. Its translation is CASRLLAGEYNEQFF.